This T cell receptor beta chain comes out of a study of T cells after yellow fever vaccination. Study-wide points: A weaker secondary response peaked on day 5, the primary on day 15. Once the booster was given, most primary-vaccination clones reappeared, at just under 98% for CD4 and more than 85% for CD8.

TCRdb itself ran the 5' RACE reads through MiXCR, one entry per CDR3 protein. The sample holds 550,000 to 750,000 distinct CDR3 sequences, approximately 15% seen once. This clonotype was seen many times. What it binds is unknown. CDR1 SQVTM and CDR2 ANQGSEA come from the germline V gene. This CDR3 is built from 15 residues. Between the trimmed V and J ends, which lost 4 bases and 2 bases, there was a span of 18 bases. The source was PBMCs, collected on the day of the yellow fever booster vaccination. The receptor was isolated from a young man who received the YFV17D yellow fever vaccine. The chain recombines TRBV29-1 with TRBJ2-7; D possibly corresponds to TRBD2 (7 bases). This chain's CDR3 is CSVGGTLAKAYEQYF. CDR3 bases: TGCAGCGTTGGAGGGACACTAGCGAAAGCCTACGAGCAGTACTTC.